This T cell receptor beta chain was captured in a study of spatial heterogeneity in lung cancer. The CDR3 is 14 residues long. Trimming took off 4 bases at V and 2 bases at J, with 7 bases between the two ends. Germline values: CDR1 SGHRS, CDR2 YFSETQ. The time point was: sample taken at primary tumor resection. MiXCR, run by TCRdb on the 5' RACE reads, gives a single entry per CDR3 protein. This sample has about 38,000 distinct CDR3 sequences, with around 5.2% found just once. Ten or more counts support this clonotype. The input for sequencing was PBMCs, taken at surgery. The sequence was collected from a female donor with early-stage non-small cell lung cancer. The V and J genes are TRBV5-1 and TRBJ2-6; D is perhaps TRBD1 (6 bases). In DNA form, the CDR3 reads TGCGCCAGCAGCCCAGGGGCTGGGGCCAACGTCCTGACTTTC. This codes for CASSPGAGANVLTF.